This TCR beta chain was sequenced for a study of CD8 T cells in ankylosing spondylitis. General study findings and limits: A TCR beta motif of 7 to 9 highly homologous variants seemed to mark ankylosing spondylitis blood.

The germline V and J ends were trimmed by 0 bases and 0 bases, with 9 bases remaining between them. CDR1 and CDR2 from the germline V gene are DFQATT and SNEGSKA (reference sequence). This CDR3 comprises 15 residues. TCRdb processed the 5' RACE reads anew with MiXCR; each CDR3 protein has one entry. The profile covers about 480,000 distinct CDR3 sequences, with roughly 17% appearing a single time and 1% taken by the ten largest. As for this clonotype: Antigen specificity is unknown.

The sequenced sample consisted of blood, either unsorted or a sorted T cell fraction (not recorded which). This chain links TRBV20-1 with TRBJ1-3; D call uncertain. This clonotype was obtained from a male donor with ankylosing spondylitis. The CDR3 spells CSARDRRTSGNTIYF. The CDR3 region has the DNA TGCAGTGCTAGAGATAGGAGGACCTCTGGAAACACCATATATTTT.